This T cell receptor (beta chain) derives from a study of blood T cell repertoires in COVID-19. Study background: Some COVID-19 samples were acute and others convalescent; all came from the United States, Italy and Spain. PBMCs, B-cell-depleted T cells, or T cells were the source of the cDNA or gDNA that made up the material.

Study processing details: Amplified reference gene primers provided the basis for estimating nucleated cell counts. Data came from immunoSEQ multiplex PCR; TCRdb stores just in-frame clones and leaves some out. From that table come the V and J calls and clone size; the DNA was used to work out D and trimming. The profile covers over 150,000 clones, with just over 85% appearing a single time and 7.5% to 10% taken by the ten largest. J lost 6 bases, V lost 2 bases, and 16 bases had no gene match. This CDR3 has 17 amino acids. Germline lookup yields CDR1 WSHSY and CDR2 SAAADI. V and J are TRBV10-2 and TRBJ2-7; 7 bases line up with TRBD1. What was sequenced was peripheral blood. The sequence came from a man aged 50 to 60 with active or convalescent COVID-19. CDR3 region: CASSEEGPGQVNSEQYF. The CDR3 bases are TGCGCCAGCAGTGAGGAGGGACCAGGACAGGTAAACTCCGAGCAGTACTTC.